The sample holds a few counts of the clone carrying this T cell receptor (beta chain). CDR3 length: 16 residues. Trimming took 5 bases from V and 4 from J; bases not matched to a gene: 10. CDR1 SGDLS and CDR2 YYNGEE come from the germline V gene. This sample was taken from a study of T-cell reconstitution after alpha-beta-depleted transplantation in children. TCRbeta library construction was performed incorporating unique molecular identifiers. Each CDR3 protein gets one entry after TCRdb re-called the PCR reads with MiXCR. The sample carries approximately 590,000 distinct CDR3 sequences, over 9.5% recorded once.

The source material was PBMCs from the stem cell graft donor, sampled from the stem cell graft. The receptor was derived from a human donor who donated a stem cell graft to a child with acute myeloid leukemia. The V gene is TRBV9, the J gene TRBJ2-1; 9 bases align to TRBD1. CDR3 nucleotide sequence: TGTGCCAGCAGTCTTACCGGGACAGGGCCTTACAATGAGCAGTTCTTC. The encoded protein is CASSLTGTGPYNEQFF.